This TCR beta chain was sequenced during a study of graft-versus-host responses after intestinal transplantation. Study summary: The study gave all recipients anti-thymocyte globulin induction, then tacrolimus and steroids for about 3 years.

Generated by immunoSEQ multiplex PCR, the TCRdb table keeps only in-frame clones and is missing some. The sample contains 80,000 or so clones, around 93% of which appear only once. Germline V gene data show CDR1 as SGHRS and CDR2 as YFSETQ. The V gene lost 4 bases and the J gene lost 1 base, with 11 bases spanning the gap. CDR3 length: 14 residues. Source: PBMCs, taken 98 days after intestinal transplantation. The genes are TRBV5-1 and TRBJ1-1, with D tentatively TRBD1 (5 bases). This clonotype was sampled from a human patient who received an intestinal transplant, so some T cells may come from the graft donor. CDR3 DNA: TGCGCCAGCAGCCTAGGGGTGGGGAACACTGAAGCTTTCTTT. Residues: CASSLGVGNTEAFF.